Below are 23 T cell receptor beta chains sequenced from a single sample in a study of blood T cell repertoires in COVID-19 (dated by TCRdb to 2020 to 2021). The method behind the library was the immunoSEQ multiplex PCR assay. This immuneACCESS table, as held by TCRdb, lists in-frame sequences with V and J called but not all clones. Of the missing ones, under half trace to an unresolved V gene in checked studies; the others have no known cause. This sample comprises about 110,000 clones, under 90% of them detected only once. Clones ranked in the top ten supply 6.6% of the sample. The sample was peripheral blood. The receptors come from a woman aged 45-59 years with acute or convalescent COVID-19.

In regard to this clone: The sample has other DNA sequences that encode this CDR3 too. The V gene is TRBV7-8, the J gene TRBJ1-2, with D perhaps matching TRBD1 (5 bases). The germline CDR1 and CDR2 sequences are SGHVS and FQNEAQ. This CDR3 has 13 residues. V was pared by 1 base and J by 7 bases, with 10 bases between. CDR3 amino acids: CASSLGAGLGYTF. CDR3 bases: TGTGCCAGCAGCTTAGGGGCAGGGCTTGGCTACACCTTC.

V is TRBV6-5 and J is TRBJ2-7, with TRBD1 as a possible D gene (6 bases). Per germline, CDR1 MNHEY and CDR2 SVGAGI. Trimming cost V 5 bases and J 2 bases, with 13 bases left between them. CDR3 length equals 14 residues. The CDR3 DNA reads TGTGCCAGCAGTCCCTCTGGACAGACCTACGAGCAGTACTTC. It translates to CASSPSGQTYEQYF.

This chain's CDR3 is CAIRQGGDEQYF. The CDR3 bases are TGTGCCATCCGGCAGGGAGGAGACGAGCAGTACTTC. V and J are TRBV10-3 and TRBJ2-7, with a possible D match to TRBD2 (6 bases). The germline CDR1 and CDR2 sequences are ENHRY and SYGVKD. The CDR3 sequence is 12 residues long. The ends were cut back, 8 bases at V and 5 bases at J, with 13 bases in the middle.

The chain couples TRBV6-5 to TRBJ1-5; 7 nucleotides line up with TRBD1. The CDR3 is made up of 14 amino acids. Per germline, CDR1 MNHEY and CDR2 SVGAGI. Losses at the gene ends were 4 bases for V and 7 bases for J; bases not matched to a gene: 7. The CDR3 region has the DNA TGTGCCAGCAGTTTGATTAGGGGGCTCCAGCCCCAGCATTTT. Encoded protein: CASSLIRGLQPQHF.

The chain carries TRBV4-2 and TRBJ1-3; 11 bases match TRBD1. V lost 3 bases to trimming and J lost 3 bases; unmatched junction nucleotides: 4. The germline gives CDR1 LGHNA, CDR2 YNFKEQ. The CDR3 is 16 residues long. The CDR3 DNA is TGTGCCAGCAGCCACGGACAGGGGGCTGGTGGAAACACCATATATTTT. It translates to CASSHGQGAGGNTIYF.

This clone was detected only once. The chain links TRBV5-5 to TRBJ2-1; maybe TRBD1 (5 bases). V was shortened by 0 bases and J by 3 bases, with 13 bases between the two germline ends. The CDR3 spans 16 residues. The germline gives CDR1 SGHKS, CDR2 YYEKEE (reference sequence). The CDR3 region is CASSLAALRGYNEQFF. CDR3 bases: TGTGCCAGCAGCTTGGCCGCACTAAGGGGCTACAATGAGCAGTTCTTC.

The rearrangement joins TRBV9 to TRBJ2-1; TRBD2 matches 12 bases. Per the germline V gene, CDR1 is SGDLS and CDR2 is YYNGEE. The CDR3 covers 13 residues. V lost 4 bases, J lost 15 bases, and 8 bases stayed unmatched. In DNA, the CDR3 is TGTGCCAGCAGCATTACTAGCGGGGGGCTCCCGTTCTTC. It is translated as CASSITSGGLPFF. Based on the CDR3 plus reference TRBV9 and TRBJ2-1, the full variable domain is DSGVTQTPKHLITATGQRVTLRCSPRSGDLSVYWYQQSLDQGLQFLIQYYNGEERAKGNILERFSAQQFPDLHSELNLSSLELGDSALYFCASSITSGGLPFFGPGTRLTVL.

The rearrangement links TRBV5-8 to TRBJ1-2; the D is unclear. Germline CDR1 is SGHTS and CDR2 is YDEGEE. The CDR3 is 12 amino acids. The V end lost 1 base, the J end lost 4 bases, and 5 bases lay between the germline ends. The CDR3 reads CASSLRGYGYTF. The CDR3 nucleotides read TGTGCCAGCAGCTTGCGGGGCTATGGCTACACCTTC.

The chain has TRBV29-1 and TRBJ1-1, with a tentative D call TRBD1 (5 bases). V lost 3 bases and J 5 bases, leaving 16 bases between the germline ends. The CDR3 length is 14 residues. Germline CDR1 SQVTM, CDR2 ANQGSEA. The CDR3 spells CSVDGGLSRTEAFF. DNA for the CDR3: TGCAGCGTTGATGGGGGGTTATCCCGAACTGAAGCTTTCTTT.

The chain's CDR3 is CASSRQGLSYEQYF. The CDR3 DNA is TGTGCCAGCAGCCGACAGGGCCTTTCCTACGAGCAGTACTTC. The chain combines TRBV6-6 with TRBJ2-7, with TRBD1 matching over 7 bases. Per the germline V gene, CDR1 is MNHNY and CDR2 is SVGAGI (reference sequence). CDR3 size: 14 residues. V lost 6 bases and J lost 1; bases outside the gene matches: 6.

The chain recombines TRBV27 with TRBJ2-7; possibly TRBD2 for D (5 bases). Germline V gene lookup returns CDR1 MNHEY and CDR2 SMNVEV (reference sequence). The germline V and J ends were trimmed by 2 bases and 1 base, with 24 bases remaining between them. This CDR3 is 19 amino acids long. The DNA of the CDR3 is TGTGCCAGCAGTTTAAAAGGAGGTGGGAGACGGACGGATTCCTACGAGCAGTACTTC. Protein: CASSLKGGGRRTDSYEQYF.

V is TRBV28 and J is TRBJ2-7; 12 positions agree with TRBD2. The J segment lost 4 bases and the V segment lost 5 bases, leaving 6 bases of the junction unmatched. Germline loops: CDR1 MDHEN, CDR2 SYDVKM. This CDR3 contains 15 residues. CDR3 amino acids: CASSITSGGRYEQYF. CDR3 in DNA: TGTGCCAGCAGTATTACTAGCGGGGGGAGGTACGAGCAGTACTTC.

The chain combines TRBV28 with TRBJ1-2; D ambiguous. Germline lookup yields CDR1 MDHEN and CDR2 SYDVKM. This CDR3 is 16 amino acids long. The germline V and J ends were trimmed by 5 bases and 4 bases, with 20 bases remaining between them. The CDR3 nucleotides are TGTGCCAGCAGTCTTCCCCAGGTTGTGGCCCTCTATGGCTACACCTTC. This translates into CASSLPQVVALYGYTF.

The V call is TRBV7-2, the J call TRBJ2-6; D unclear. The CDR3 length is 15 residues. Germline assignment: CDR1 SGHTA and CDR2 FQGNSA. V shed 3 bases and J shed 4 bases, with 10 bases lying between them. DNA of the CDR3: TGTGCCAGCAGCTTCCGCACTCCGGGGGCCAACGTCCTGACTTTC. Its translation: CASSFRTPGANVLTF.

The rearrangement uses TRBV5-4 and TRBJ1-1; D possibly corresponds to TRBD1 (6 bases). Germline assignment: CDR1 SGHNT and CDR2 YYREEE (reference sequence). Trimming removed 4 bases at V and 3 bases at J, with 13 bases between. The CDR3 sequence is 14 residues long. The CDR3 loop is CASSAGAGDTEAFF. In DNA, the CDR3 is TGTGCCAGCAGCGCGGGAGCAGGGGACACTGAAGCTTTCTTT. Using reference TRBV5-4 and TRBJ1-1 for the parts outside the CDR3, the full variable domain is ETGVTQSPTHLIKTRGQQVTLRCSSQSGHNTVSWYQQALGQGPQFIFQYYREEENGRGNFPPRFSGLQFPNYSSELNVNALELDDSALYLCASSAGAGDTEAFFGQGTRLTVV.

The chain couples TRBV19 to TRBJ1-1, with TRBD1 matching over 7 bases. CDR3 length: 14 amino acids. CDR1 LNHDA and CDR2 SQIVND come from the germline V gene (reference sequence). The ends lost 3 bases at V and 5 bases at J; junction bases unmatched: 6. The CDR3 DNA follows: TGTGCCAGTAGTATCGAGGGGGCTGGGACTGAAGCTTTCTTT. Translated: CASSIEGAGTEAFF.

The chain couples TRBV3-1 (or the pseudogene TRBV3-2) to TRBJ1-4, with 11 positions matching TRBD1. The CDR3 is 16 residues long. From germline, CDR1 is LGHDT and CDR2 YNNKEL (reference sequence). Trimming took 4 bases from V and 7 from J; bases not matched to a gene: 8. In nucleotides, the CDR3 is TGTGCCAGCAGCCCTCGGACAGGGGGCGAAGGTGAAAAACTGTTTTTT. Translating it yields CASSPRTGGEGEKLFF.

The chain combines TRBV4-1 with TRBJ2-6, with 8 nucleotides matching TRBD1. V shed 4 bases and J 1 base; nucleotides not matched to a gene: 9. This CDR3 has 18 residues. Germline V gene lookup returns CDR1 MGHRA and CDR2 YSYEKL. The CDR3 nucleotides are TGCGCCAGCAGCCGTCCGGGACAGGAGATTTCTGGGGCCAACGTCCTGACTTTC. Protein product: CASSRPGQEISGANVLTF.

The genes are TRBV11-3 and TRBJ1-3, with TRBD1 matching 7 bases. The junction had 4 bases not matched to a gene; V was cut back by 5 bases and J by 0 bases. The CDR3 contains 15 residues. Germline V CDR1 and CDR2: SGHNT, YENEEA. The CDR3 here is CASSVGTASGNTIYF. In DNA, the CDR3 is TGTGCCAGCAGCGTCGGGACAGCCTCTGGAAACACCATATATTTT.

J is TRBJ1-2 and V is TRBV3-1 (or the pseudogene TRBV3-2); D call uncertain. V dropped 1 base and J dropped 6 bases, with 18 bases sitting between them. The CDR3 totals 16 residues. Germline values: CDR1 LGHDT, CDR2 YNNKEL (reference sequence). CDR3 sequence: CASSQVLVPIGDGYTF. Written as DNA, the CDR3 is TGTGCCAGCAGCCAAGTCTTGGTTCCCATCGGGGATGGCTACACCTTC.

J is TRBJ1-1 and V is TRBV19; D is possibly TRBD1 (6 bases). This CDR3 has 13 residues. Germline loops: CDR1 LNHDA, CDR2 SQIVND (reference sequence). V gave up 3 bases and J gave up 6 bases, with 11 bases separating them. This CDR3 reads CASSIRGYAEAFF. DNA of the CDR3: TGTGCCAGTAGTATCAGGGGTTACGCTGAAGCTTTCTTT.

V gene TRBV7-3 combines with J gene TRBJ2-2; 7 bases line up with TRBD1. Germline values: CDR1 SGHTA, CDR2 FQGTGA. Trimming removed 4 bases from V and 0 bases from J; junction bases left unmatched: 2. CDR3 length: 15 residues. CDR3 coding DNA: TGTGCCAGCAGCTACGGGACAGCGAACACCGGGGAGCTGTTTTTT. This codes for CASSYGTANTGELFF.

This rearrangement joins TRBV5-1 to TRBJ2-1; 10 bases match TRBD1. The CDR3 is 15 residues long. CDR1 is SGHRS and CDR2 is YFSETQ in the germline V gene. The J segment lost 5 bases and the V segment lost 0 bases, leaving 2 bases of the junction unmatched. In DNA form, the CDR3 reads TGCGCCAGCAGCTTGGTGGGACAGGGGAACAATGAGCAGTTCTTC. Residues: CASSLVGQGNNEQFF.